A single sample is the source of the 13 T cell receptor beta chains below, sequenced in a study of CD8 T cells in Susac syndrome. When the RNA was reverse transcribed, random hexamers were used with an input of about 0.5 to 1 ug. MiXCR, run by TCRdb on the immunoSEQ multiplex PCR reads, gives a single entry per CDR3 protein. Among roughly 330,000 distinct CDR3 sequences listed, about 91% were seen once. What was sequenced was CD4+ T cells from PBMCs. These receptors came from a human donor with multiple sclerosis.

The chain is built from TRBV30 and TRBJ2-3, with 9 nucleotides matching TRBD2. From germline, CDR1 is GTSNPN and CDR2 SVGIG (reference sequence). The CDR3 covers 17 residues. J was trimmed by 0 bases and V by 3 bases; bases with no gene match: 10. The CDR3 protein is CAWRAPPSGASTDTQYF. CDR3 nucleotide sequence: TGTGCCTGGAGGGCCCCTCCTAGCGGGGCGAGCACAGATACGCAGTATTTT.

The chain couples TRBV5-4 to TRBJ2-7, with 7 bases fitting TRBD1. V was clipped by 3 bases and J by 3 bases; unmatched bases: 6. Germline V lookup: CDR1 SGHNT, CDR2 YYREEE (reference sequence). There are 14 residues in the CDR3. The CDR3 protein is CASSSRQGGYEQYF. In DNA, the CDR3 is TGTGCCAGCAGCTCGAGACAGGGTGGCTACGAGCAGTACTTC.

The chain couples TRBV7-3 to TRBJ2-3; D is undetermined. In germline, CDR1 is SGHTA, CDR2 FQGTGA. There are 12 residues in the CDR3. The germline V and J ends were trimmed by 5 bases and 4 bases, with 7 bases remaining between them. CDR3 sequence (DNA): TGTGCCAGCAGCCCAAGTCCAGATACGCAGTATTTT. Its translation is CASSPSPDTQYF.

V usage is TRBV5-4 and J usage is TRBJ2-1; D is ambiguous. CDR3 length: 13 amino acids. CDR1 is SGHNT, CDR2 YYREEE, per germline (reference sequence). V lost 3 bases, J lost 6 bases, and 10 bases lay in between. The chain's CDR3 is CASSSPLGNEQFF. CDR3 nucleotides: TGTGCCAGCAGCTCCCCTTTAGGCAATGAGCAGTTCTTC.

The CDR3 nucleotides are TGTGCCAGCAGCTTAACGCCACGGGAGACCCAGTACTTC. It is translated as CASSLTPRETQYF. V is TRBV7-3 and J is TRBJ2-5; D not resolved. V was cut by 0 bases and J by 5 bases, with 7 bases left in between. Germline-derived CDR1 and CDR2 are SGHTA and FQGTGA. This CDR3 contains 13 residues.

This clonotype was recorded once. This chain uses TRBV6-1 with TRBJ2-3; D perhaps matches TRBD1 (6 bases). The CDR3 is 14 residues long. Germline V gene sequence: CDR1 MNHNS, CDR2 SASEGT. Trimming removed 10 bases at V and 4 bases at J, with 18 bases between. The CDR3 spells CATSRDTVPDTQYF. The CDR3 DNA reads as TGTGCCACCTCCCGGGACACGGTTCCAGATACGCAGTATTTT.

The CDR3 region is CSVDGGWETQYF. In DNA, the CDR3 is TGCAGCGTTGATGGAGGGTGGGAGACCCAGTACTTC. V is TRBV29-1 and J is TRBJ2-5; TRBD2 is a possible D gene (6 bases). Germline assignment: CDR1 SQVTM and CDR2 ANQGSEA. The V end lost 3 bases, the J end lost 5 bases, and 10 bases lay between the germline ends. The CDR3 sequence is 12 residues long.

The chain is built from TRBV20-1 and TRBJ1-2; no definite D call. Trimming shortened V by 1 base and J by 5 bases, and 11 bases separated the two germline ends. This CDR3 has 13 residues. CDR1 is DFQATT and CDR2 is SNEGSKA in the germline V gene (reference sequence). As DNA, the CDR3 is TGCAGTGCTAGAGTGCCGGGGATTTATGGCTACACCTTC. It encodes CSARVPGIYGYTF.

This chain connects TRBV5-1 to TRBJ2-1, with unresolved D. Trimming took 3 bases from V and 8 from J, leaving 18 bases between them. Germline V gene sequence: CDR1 SGHRS, CDR2 YFSETQ. The CDR3 is 15 amino acids. CDR3 DNA: TGCGCCAGCAGCTCTATGGTAGCTGGGTACGATGAGCAGTTCTTC. Translation: CASSSMVAGYDEQFF.

This clonotype was seen only once. J is TRBJ2-5 and V is TRBV5-4; D assignment may be TRBD1 or TRBD2 (5 bases each). The V end was cut by 0 bases, the J end by 3 bases, with 12 bases between. The germline CDR1 and CDR2 sequences are SGHNT and YYREEE (reference sequence). The CDR3 is made up of 15 amino acids. The CDR3 loop reads CASSLAGLSKETQYF. CDR3 sequence (DNA): TGTGCCAGCAGCTTGGCGGGGCTATCCAAAGAGACCCAGTACTTC.

V is TRBV7-9 and J is TRBJ1-1; D ambiguous. Germline CDR1 SEHNR, CDR2 FQNEAQ (reference sequence). CDR3 length: 14 residues. The V end lost 6 bases, the J end lost 3 bases, and 14 bases lay between the germline ends. Here the CDR3 reads CASSIFGADTEAFF. In DNA, the CDR3 is TGTGCCAGCAGTATCTTTGGTGCGGACACTGAAGCTTTCTTT.

The rearrangement joins TRBV6-2 or TRBV6-3 to TRBJ2-1; a possible D gene is TRBD2 (5 bases). This CDR3 has 16 amino acids. Trimming pared 5 bases from V and 5 bases from J, leaving 19 bases between. CDR1 and CDR2 from the germline V gene are MNHEY and SVGEGT. The CDR3 region is CASSTGGQRTHNEQFF. The DNA of the CDR3 is TGTGCCAGCAGTACCGGAGGCCAGCGAACTCACAATGAGCAGTTCTTC.

The V and J genes are TRBV3-1 and TRBJ1-1, with no clear D. Germline V gene sequence: CDR1 LGHDT, CDR2 YNNKEL (reference sequence). Trimming stripped 2 bases from V and 1 base from J, with 8 bases between. This CDR3 region has 14 residues. The CDR3 is CASSQWQRNTEAFF. The CDR3 DNA sequence: TGTGCCAGCAGCCAATGGCAGAGGAACACTGAAGCTTTCTTT.